This T cell receptor (beta chain) is drawn from a study of T cell responses to AZD1222 COVID-19 vaccine. The repertoire was sequenced with immunoSEQ multiplex PCR; TCRdb's copy has only in-frame clones and lacks some. The sample yields about 94,000 clones, about 85% seen once. CDR1 is PRHDT and CDR2 is FYEKMQ in the germline V gene (reference sequence). CDR3 length: 15 residues. V shed 5 bases and J shed 3 bases, with 17 bases lying between them. This clone was counted between two and nine times. Its antigen is not known. Overall study results and limits: Donors were chiefly white British, with a greater number of females, and clonal diversity was perhaps underestimated. Regions 160-218 and 743-854 dominated among vaccine-associated CD4 TCRs spanning spike. Close to half of all spike-specific TCRs reportedly target regions of the variants that are unmutated. Repertoires were obtained solely post-peak T cell response.

The source is an adult who received the AZD1222 COVID-19 vaccine. Here the sequenced sample was peripheral blood, taken 28 days after the second AZD1222 dose. This chain joins TRBV13 and TRBJ2-7; D might be TRBD1 or TRBD2, each matching 5 bases. CDR3 DNA sequence: TGTGCCAGCAGCATCCGGGACGGAGGCCTCTACGAGCAGTACTTC. Protein sequence: CASSIRDGGLYEQYF.